This T cell receptor (beta chain) was obtained from a study of lymphopenia after photon versus proton radiotherapy. Findings of the study overall: A bigger post-nadir fall in TCR diversity correlated inversely with survival time in deceased patients. After the lymphocyte nadir, photon-treated repertoires showed oligoclonal expansion, especially of CD8+ Temra cells. Better survival with proton therapy was suggested as possible, not demonstrated. Relative stability marked proton patients; photon patients lost diversity and naive cells.

Per germline, CDR1 GTSNPN and CDR2 SVGIG (reference sequence). There are 13 residues in the CDR3. Trimming took 0 bases from V and 6 from J, leaving 11 bases between them. Here immunoSEQ multiplex PCR was the method, and the copy in TCRdb shows in-frame clones only, minus some. Of about 68,000 clones in the sample, approximately 91% were seen once. For this clone: The antigen is not known.

V gene TRBV30 combines with J gene TRBJ1-1; a possible D gene is TRBD1 (6 bases). This specimen consisted of peripheral blood, obtained from a patient treated with photon-based radiotherapy. This clonotype was obtained from a woman in her 70s with pancreatic cancer. CDR3 DNA: TGTGCCTGGAGTGTACGGGGGGGCGCTGAAGCTTTCTTT. Translation gives CAWSVRGGAEAFF.